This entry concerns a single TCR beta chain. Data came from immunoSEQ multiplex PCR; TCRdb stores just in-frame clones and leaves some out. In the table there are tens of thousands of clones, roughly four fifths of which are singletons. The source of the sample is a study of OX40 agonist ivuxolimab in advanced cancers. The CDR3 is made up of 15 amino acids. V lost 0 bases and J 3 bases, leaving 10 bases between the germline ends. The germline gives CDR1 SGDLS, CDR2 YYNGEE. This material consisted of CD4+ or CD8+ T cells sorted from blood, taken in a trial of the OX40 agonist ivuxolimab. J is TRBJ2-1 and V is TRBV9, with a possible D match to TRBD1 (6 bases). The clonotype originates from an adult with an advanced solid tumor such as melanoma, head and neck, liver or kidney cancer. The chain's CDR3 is CASSVGGLGYNEQFF. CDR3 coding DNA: TGTGCCAGCAGCGTAGGGGGGCTTGGCTACAATGAGCAGTTCTTC.